Reported below is one T cell receptor beta chain. The data were taken from a study of cytomegalovirus exposure and HLA in healthy donors. Study context: Unique TCR beta sequences numbering 117 million came from 150 million to 200 million T cells in an earlier analysis.

Both 60 Vbeta primers and 13 Jbeta primers went into the PCR. Produced via immunoSEQ multiplex PCR; TCRdb's table is partial and in-frame only. This table has approximately 260,000 clones, about four fifths appearing once. Germline assignment: CDR1 SGDLS and CDR2 YYNGEE. The V end was cut by 0 bases, the J end by 0 bases, with 10 bases between. The CDR3 sequence is 16 residues long. The clonotype was recovered from a woman in her 40s in good health and CMV-seropositive. This chain links TRBV9 with TRBJ2-1; maybe TRBD2 (6 bases). The sequencing sample was made of PBMCs. CDR3 nucleotide sequence: TGTGCCAGCAGCGTAGGAGGCGGGGTCTCCTACAATGAGCAGTTCTTC. This encodes CASSVGGGVSYNEQFF. Variable domain in full (rest from reference TRBV9 and TRBJ2-1): DSGVTQTPKHLITATGQRVTLRCSPRSGDLSVYWYQQSLDQGLQFLIQYYNGEERAKGNILERFSAQQFPDLHSELNLSSLELGDSALYFCASSVGGGVSYNEQFFGPGTRLTVL.